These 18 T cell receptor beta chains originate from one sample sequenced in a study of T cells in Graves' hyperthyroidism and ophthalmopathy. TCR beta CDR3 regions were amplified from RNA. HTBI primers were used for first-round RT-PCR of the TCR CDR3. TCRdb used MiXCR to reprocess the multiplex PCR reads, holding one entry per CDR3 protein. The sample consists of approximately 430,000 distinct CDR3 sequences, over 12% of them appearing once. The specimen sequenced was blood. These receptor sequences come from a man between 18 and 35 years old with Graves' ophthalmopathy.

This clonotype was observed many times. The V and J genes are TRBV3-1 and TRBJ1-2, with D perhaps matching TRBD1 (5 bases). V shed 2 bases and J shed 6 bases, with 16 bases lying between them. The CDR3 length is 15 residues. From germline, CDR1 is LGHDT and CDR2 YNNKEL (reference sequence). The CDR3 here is CASSQTQRGGNGYTF. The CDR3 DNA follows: TGTGCCAGCAGCCAAACACAACGGGGCGGGAATGGCTACACCTTC. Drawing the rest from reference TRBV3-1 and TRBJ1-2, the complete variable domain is DTAVSQTPKYLVTQMGNDKSIKCEQNLGHDTMYWYKQDSKKFLKIMFSYNNKELIINETVPNRFSPKSPDKAHLNLHINSLELGDSAVYFCASSQTQRGGNGYTFGSGTRLTVV.

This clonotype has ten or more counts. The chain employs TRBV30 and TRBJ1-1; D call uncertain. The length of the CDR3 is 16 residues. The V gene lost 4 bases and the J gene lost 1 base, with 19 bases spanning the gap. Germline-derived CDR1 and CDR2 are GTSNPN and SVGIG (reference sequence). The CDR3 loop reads CAWTTLGWERNTEAFF. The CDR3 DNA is TGTGCCTGGACTACACTAGGATGGGAGCGGAACACTGAAGCTTTCTTT.

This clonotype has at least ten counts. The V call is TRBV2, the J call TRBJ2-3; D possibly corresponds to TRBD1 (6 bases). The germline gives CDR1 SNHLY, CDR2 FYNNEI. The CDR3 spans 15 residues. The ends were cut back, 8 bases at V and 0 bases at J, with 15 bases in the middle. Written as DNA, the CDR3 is TGTGCCAGCCTAGGGGGACCCCCTAGCACAGATACGCAGTATTTT. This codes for CASLGGPPSTDTQYF.

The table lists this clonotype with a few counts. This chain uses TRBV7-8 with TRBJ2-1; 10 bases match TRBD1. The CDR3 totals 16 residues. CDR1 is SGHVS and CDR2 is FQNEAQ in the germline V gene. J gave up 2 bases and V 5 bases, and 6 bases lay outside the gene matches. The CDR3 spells CASSQYGTGAYNEQFF. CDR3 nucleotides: TGTGCCAGCAGCCAATACGGGACAGGGGCCTACAATGAGCAGTTCTTC.

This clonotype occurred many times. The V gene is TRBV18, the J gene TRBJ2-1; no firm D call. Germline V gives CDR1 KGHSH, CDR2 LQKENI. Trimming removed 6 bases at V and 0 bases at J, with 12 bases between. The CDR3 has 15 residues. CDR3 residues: CASSPPGISYNEQFF. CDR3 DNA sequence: TGTGCCAGCTCCCCCCCCGGTATCTCCTACAATGAGCAGTTCTTC.

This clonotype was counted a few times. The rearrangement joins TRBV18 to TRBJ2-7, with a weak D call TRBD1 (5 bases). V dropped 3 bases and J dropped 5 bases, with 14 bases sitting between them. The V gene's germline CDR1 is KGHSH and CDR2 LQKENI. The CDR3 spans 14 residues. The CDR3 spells CASSPSRATDEQYF. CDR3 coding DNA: TGTGCCAGCTCACCCTCCAGGGCGACCGACGAGCAGTACTTC.

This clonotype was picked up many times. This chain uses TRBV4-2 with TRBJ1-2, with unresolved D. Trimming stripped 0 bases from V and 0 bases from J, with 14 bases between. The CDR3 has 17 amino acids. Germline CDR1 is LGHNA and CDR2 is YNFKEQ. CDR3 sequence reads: CASSQDIRAGANYGYTF. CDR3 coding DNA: TGTGCCAGCAGCCAAGATATCAGAGCTGGAGCTAACTATGGCTACACCTTC.

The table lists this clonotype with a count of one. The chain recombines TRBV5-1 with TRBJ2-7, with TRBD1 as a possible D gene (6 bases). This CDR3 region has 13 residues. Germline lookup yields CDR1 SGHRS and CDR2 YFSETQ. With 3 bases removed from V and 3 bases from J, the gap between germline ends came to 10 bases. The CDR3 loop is CASSSWDNYEQYF. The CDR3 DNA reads TGCGCCAGCAGCTCCTGGGACAACTACGAGCAGTACTTC.

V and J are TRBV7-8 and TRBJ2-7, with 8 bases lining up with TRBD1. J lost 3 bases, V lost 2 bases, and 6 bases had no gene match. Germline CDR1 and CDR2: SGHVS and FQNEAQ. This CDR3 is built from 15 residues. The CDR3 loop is CASSLRRTGNYEQYF. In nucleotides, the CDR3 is TGTGCCAGCAGCTTAAGAAGGACAGGGAACTACGAGCAGTACTTC. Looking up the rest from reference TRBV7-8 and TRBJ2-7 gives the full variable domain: GAGVSQSPRYKVAKRGQDVALRCDPISGHVSLFWYQQALGQGPEFLTYFQNEAQLDKSGLPSDRFFAERPEGSVSTLKIQRTQQEDSAVYLCASSLRRTGNYEQYFGPGTRLTVT.

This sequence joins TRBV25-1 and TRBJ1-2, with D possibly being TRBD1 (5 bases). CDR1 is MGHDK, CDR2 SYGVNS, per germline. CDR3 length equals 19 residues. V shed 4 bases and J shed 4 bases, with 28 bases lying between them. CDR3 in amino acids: CASSGPLGGRGISIYGYTF. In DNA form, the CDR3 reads TGTGCCAGCAGTGGACCCTTGGGGGGGAGGGGTATCTCTATCTATGGCTACACCTTC.

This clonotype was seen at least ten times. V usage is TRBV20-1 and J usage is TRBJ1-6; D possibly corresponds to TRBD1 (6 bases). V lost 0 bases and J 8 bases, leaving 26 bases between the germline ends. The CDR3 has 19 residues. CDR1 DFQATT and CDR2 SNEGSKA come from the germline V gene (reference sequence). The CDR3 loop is CSARDHQGSRPGFDSPLHF. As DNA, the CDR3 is TGCAGTGCTAGAGATCACCAGGGGTCGCGTCCGGGCTTTGATTCACCCCTCCACTTT.

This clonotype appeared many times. The CDR3 nucleotides are TGTGCCAGCAGCGAGGGTTTTTGGAGCGAGCAGTACTTC. As protein: CASSEGFWSEQYF. The rearrangement uses TRBV6-1 and TRBJ2-7; D perhaps matches TRBD2 (5 bases). Germline V gives CDR1 MNHNS, CDR2 SASEGT. This CDR3 region has 13 residues. Deletions cut 6 bases from V and 6 bases from J, with 15 bases between.

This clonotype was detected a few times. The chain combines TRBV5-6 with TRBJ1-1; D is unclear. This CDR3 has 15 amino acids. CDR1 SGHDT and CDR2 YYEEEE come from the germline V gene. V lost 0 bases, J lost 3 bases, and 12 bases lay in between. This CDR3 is CASSLGAQGYTEAFF. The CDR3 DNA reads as TGTGCCAGCAGCTTGGGGGCTCAAGGGTACACTGAAGCTTTCTTT.

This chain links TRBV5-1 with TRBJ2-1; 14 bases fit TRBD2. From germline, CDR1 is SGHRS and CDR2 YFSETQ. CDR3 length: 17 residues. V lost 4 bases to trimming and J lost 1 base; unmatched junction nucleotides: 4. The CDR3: CASSGGLAGVSYNEQFF. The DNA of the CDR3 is TGCGCCAGCAGCGGGGGACTAGCGGGAGTATCCTACAATGAGCAGTTCTTC.

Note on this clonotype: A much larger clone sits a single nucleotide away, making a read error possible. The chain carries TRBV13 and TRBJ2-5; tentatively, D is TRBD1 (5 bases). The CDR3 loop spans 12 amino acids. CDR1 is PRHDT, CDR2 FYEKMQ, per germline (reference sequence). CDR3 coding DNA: TGTGCCAGCAGGAGACAGAGAGAGTCCCAGTACTTC. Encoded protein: CASRRQRESQYF.

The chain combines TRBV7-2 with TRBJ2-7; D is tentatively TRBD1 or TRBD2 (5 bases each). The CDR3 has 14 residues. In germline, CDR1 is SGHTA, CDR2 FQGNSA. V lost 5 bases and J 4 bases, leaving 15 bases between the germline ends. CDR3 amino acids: CASSKPGPDYEQYF. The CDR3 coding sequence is TGTGCCAGCAGCAAACCGGGGCCCGATTACGAGCAGTACTTC.

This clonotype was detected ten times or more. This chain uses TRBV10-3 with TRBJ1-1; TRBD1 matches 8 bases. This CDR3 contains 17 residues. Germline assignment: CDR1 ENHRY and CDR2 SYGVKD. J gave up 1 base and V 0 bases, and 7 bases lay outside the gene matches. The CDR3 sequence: CAISESSGTGGNTEAFF. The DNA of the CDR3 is TGTGCCATCAGTGAGTCTTCCGGGACAGGAGGGAACACTGAAGCTTTCTTT.

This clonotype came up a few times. DNA of the CDR3: TGTGCCAGTACCCCGGGGGGGGGCTATGGCTACACCTTC. Its translation is CASTPGGGYGYTF. This chain links TRBV19 with TRBJ1-2; a weak D match, TRBD1 (5 bases). Per the germline V gene, CDR1 is LNHDA and CDR2 is SQIVND (reference sequence). The CDR3 covers 13 residues. The germline V and J ends were trimmed by 7 bases and 4 bases, with 13 bases remaining between them.